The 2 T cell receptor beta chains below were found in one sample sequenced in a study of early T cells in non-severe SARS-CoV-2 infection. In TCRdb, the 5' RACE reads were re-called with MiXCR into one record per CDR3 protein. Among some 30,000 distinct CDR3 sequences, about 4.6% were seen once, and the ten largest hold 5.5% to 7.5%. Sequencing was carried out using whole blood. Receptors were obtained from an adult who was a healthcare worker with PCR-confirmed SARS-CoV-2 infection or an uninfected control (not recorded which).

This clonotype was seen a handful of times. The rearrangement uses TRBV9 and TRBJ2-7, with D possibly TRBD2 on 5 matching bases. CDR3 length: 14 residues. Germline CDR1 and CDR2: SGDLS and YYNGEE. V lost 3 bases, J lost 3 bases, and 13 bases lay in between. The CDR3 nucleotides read TGTGCCAGCAGCGAGGGAGCGAGGAACTACGAGCAGTACTTC. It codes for CASSEGARNYEQYF.

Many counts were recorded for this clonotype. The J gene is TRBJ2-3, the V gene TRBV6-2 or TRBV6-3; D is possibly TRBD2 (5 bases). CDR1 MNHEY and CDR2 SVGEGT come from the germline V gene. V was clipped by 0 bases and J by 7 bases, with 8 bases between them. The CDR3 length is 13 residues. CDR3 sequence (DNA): TGTGCCAGCAGTTACTCGACCGGGAATACGCAGTATTTT. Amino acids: CASSYSTGNTQYF.